The source of this T cell receptor beta chain is a study of T cells in women clearing cervical HPV infection. Study overall: Blood came at first lesion visit for cases, post-clearance for controls.

MY09/MY11 PCR detected cervical HPV DNA; dot-blot assigned genotypes. The repertoire was sequenced with immunoSEQ multiplex PCR; TCRdb's copy has only in-frame clones and lacks some. This sample lists 40,000 to 60,000 clones; its ten largest clones have more than 0.8%. The V end was cut by 8 bases, the J end by 1 base, with 11 bases between. The CDR3 is made up of 13 amino acids. The germline V gene encodes CDR1 SNHLY and CDR2 FYNNEI. Study-wide points: T-cell numbers per sample were unknown and may explain richness differences.

In regard to this clone: Its antigen is currently unknown. Read data end 3 residues before the CDR3 end; the end is taken from the germline J gene.

This TCR came from a woman aged 18 to 75 with a cervical HPV16 infection that either progressed to CIN3+ or cleared (not recorded which). The gene calls are TRBV2 and TRBJ2-5; D is perhaps TRBD1 (7 bases). The sequencing input was blood buffy coat. The CDR3 protein is CASSRDSQETQYF. CDR3 bases read: TGTGCCAGCTCGCGGGACAGCCAAGAGACC.